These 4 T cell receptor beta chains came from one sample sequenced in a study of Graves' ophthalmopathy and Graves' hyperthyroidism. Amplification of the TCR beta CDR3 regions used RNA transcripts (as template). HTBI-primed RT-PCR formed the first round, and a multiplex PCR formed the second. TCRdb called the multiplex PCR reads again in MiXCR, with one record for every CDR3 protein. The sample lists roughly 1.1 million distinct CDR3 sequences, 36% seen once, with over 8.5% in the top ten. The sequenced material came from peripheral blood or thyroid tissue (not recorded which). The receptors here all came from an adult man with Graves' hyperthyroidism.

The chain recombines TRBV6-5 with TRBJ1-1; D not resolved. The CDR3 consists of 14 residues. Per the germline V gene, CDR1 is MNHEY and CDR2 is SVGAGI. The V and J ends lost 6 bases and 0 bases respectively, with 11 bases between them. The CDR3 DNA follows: TGTGCCAGCAGCCCCCCGCAATTGAACACTGAAGCTTTCTTT. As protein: CASSPPQLNTEAFF.

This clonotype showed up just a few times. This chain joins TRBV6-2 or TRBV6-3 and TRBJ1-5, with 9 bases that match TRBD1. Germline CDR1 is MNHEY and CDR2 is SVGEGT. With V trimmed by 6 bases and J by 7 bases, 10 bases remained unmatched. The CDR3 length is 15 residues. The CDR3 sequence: CASRTLDRGGQPQHF. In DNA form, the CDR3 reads TGTGCCAGCAGAACCTTGGACAGGGGAGGGCAGCCCCAGCATTTT.

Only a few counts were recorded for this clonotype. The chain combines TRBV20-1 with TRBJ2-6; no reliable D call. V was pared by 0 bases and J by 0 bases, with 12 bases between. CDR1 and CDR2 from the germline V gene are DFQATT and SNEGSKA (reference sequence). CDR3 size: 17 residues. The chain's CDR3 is CSARDYVGSSGANVLTF. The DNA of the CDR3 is TGCAGTGCTAGAGATTACGTTGGATCCTCTGGGGCCAACGTCCTGACTTTC.

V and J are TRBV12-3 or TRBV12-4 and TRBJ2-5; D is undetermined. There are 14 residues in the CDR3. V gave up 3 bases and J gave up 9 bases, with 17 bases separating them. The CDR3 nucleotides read TGTGCCAGCAGTTTCATCGCCGCTCCCGAGGCCCAGTACTTC. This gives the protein CASSFIAAPEAQYF.